The present entry profiles one TCR beta chain with its context. Its antigen remains unknown. The data originate from a study of shared clonotypes between healthy human individuals. Produced via immunoSEQ multiplex PCR; TCRdb's table is partial and in-frame only. The sample has about 1,500,000 clones; around 97% are singletons. The V gene's germline CDR1 is SGHNT and CDR2 YYREEE (reference sequence). This CDR3 has 15 amino acids. V gave up 7 bases and J gave up 0 bases, with 14 bases separating them. Whole-study findings and limits: Non-shared clonotypes had lower generation probabilities than clonotypes shared by all four sorted-subset donors. At large depth, rarefaction still showed sorted-subset sequencing to be incomplete. Naive CD4 clonotype sharing across a few donors was 5% to 6%.

Every donor, a Caucasian adult, lived in Nashville, Tennessee. Sequencing input: naive CD4+ T cells sorted from blood. As to subset: CD45RA+ positively selected. The chain recombines TRBV5-4 with TRBJ1-5; TRBD1 is a possible D gene (5 bases). This TCR came from a man younger than 45 in good health. CDR3: CASQRGQGSNQPQHF. CDR3 in DNA: TGTGCCAGCCAAAGAGGCCAGGGTAGCAATCAGCCCCAGCATTTT. Filled out from reference TRBV5-4 and TRBJ1-5, the complete variable domain reads ETGVTQSPTHLIKTRGQQVTLRCSSQSGHNTVSWYQQALGQGPQFIFQYYREEENGRGNFPPRFSGLQFPNYSSELNVNALELDDSALYLCASQRGQGSNQPQHFGDGTRLSIL.